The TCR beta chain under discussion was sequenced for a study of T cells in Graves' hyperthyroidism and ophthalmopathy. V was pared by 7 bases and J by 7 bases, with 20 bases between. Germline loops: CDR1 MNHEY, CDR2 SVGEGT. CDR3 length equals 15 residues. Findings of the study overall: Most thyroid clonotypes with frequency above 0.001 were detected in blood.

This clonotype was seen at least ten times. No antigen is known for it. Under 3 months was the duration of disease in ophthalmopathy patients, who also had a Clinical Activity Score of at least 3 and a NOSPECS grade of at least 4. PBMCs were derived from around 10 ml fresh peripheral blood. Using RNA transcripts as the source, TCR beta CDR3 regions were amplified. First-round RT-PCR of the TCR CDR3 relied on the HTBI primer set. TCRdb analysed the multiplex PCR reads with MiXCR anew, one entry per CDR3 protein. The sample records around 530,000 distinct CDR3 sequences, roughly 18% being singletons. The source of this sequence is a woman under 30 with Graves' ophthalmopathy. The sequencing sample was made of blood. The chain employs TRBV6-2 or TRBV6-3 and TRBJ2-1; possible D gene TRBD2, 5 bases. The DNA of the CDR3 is TGTGCCAGCACCCTTCGGCCCCTAACGGGGAATGAGCAGTTCTTC. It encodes CASTLRPLTGNEQFF.